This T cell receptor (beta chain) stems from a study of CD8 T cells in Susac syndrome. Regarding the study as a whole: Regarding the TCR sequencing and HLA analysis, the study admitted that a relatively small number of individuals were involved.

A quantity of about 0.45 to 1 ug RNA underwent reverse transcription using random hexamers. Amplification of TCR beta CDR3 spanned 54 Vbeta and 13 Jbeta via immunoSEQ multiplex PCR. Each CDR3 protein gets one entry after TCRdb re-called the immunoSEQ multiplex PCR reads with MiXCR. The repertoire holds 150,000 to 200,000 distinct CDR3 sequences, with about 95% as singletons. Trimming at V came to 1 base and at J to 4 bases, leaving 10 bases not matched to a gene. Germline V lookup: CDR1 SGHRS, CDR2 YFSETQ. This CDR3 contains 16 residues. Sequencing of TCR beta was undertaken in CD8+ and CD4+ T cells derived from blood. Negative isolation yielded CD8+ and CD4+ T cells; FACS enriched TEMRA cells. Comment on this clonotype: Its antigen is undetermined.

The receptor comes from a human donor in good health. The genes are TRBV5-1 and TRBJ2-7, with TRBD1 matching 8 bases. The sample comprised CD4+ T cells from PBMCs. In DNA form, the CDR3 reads TGCGCCAGCAGCTTGTCCCCCGGACAGGGAGAATACGAGCAGTACTTC. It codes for CASSLSPGQGEYEQYF. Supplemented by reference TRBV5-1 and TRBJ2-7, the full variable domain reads KAGVTQTPRYLIKTRGQQVTLSCSPISGHRSVSWYQQTPGQGLQFLFEYFSETQRNKGNFPGRFSGRQFSNSRSEMNVSTLELGDSALYLCASSLSPGQGEYEQYFGPGTRLTVT.